A single sample is the source of the 14 T cell receptor beta chains below, sequenced in a study of CD8+ T cells in alopecia areata. CD25+CD127- cells were obtained by sorting CD4+ cells, for four or five patients. Following RNA extraction, reverse transcription yielded cDNA that acted as the sequencing template. Measured with immunoSEQ multiplex PCR; TCRdb has only the in-frame clones, and not every one. Of around 8,000 clones listed, about two thirds are singletons. The sample was CD4+ Tregs sorted from blood. These receptors were obtained from a human donor with alopecia areata.

The gene calls are TRBV7-2 and TRBJ1-3, with D hard to call. V was trimmed by 5 bases and J by 4 bases, leaving 18 bases between them. Germline CDR1 and CDR2: SGHTA and FQGNSA. This CDR3 comprises 16 residues. CDR3 DNA: TGTGCCAGCAGCCCCGAGGCGCTTGGGTTCGGAAACACCATATATTTT. It encodes CASSPEALGFGNTIYF. The variable domain in full, with the rest retrieved from reference TRBV7-2 and TRBJ1-3, is GAGVSQSPSNKVTEKGKDVELRCDPISGHTALYWYRQSLGQGLEFLIYFQGNSAPDKSGLPSDRFSAERTGGSVSTLTIQRTQQEDSAVYLCASSPEALGFGNTIYFGEGSWLTVV.

The chain employs TRBV7-2 and TRBJ2-7, with 7 bases identical to TRBD2. Germline V gene sequence: CDR1 SGHTA, CDR2 FQGNSA. This CDR3 is 12 amino acids long. V trimming: 8 bases; J trimming: 3 bases; junction bases outside the gene matches: 4. The CDR3 nucleotides are TGTGCCAGCGCTAGCGGCAACTACGAGCAGTACTTC. This translates into CASASGNYEQYF.

The chain uses TRBV12-5 and TRBJ1-2; the D gene is possibly TRBD1 (6 bases). The CDR3 runs to 13 residues. Between the trimmed V and J ends, which lost 1 base and 3 bases, there was a span of 6 bases. The germline V gene encodes CDR1 LGHNT and CDR2 FRNRAP. CDR3 DNA: TGTGCTAGTGGTTTGGGGACAGACTATGGCTACACCTTC. Its translation is CASGLGTDYGYTF.

As for this clone: One end of the junction fails to match germline, which may point to a read error. V is TRBV18 and J is TRBJ1-5, with D maybe TRBD1 (6 bases). There are 14 residues in the CDR3. Per the germline V gene, CDR1 is KGHSH and CDR2 is LQKENI. CDR3 region: CAGSPATGTQPQHF. The DNA of the CDR3 is TGTGCCGGCTCACCAGCTACAGGGACTCAGCCCCAGCATTTT. Filled out from reference TRBV18 and TRBJ1-5, the complete variable domain reads NAGVMQNPRHLVRRRGQEARLRCSPMKGHSHVYWYRQLPEEGLKFMVYLQKENIIDESGMPKERFSAEFPKEGPSILRIQQVVRGDSAAYFCAGSPATGTQPQHFGDGTRLSIL.

This clone was detected only once. The chain recombines TRBV27 with TRBJ2-3; D is tentatively TRBD1 or TRBD2 (5 bases each). This CDR3 comprises 18 residues. The germline V gene has CDR1 MNHEY and CDR2 SMNVEV (reference sequence). With 5 bases removed from V and 4 bases from J, the gap between germline ends came to 25 bases. CDR3 amino acids: CASSLRTRGRGRADTQYF. The CDR3 nucleotides are TGTGCCAGCAGTCTTCGAACCCGAGGACGGGGCAGGGCAGATACGCAGTATTTT.

The chain uses TRBV4-1 and TRBJ2-5; 8 bases are shared with TRBD1. Germline trimming cut 1 base from V and 6 bases from J; bases unmatched to any gene: 10. This CDR3 is built from 16 residues. Germline lookup yields CDR1 MGHRA and CDR2 YSYEKL. The CDR3 is CASSQGQGMFVKTQYF. The DNA of the CDR3 is TGCGCCAGCAGCCAAGGACAGGGGATGTTCGTGAAGACCCAGTACTTC.

This chain uses TRBV4-2 with TRBJ2-7, with 14 bases aligning to TRBD2. The junction had 1 base not matched to a gene; V was cut back by 5 bases and J by 4 bases. Germline-derived CDR1 and CDR2 are LGHNA and YNFKEQ. The CDR3 covers 14 residues. The CDR3 DNA follows: TGTGCCAGCAGCGGGACTAGCGGGAGTTACGAGCAGTACTTC. Amino acid sequence: CASSGTSGSYEQYF.

The chain is built from TRBV7-6 and TRBJ2-1; D is perhaps TRBD1 or TRBD2 (5 bases each). CDR3 length equals 16 residues. Trimming took off 1 base at V and 8 bases at J, with 18 bases between the two ends. Looked up from germline, CDR1 is SGHVS and CDR2 is FNYEAQ. The CDR3 region is CASSLGRGRDGDEQFF. The CDR3 region has the DNA TGTGCCAGCAGCTTAGGAAGGGGCAGGGACGGCGATGAGCAGTTCTTC.

This clone was seen a handful of times. This chain connects TRBV10-3 to TRBJ2-6; possibly TRBD1 or TRBD2 for D (6 bases each). Germline values: CDR1 ENHRY, CDR2 SYGVKD. The CDR3 is 17 amino acids. V lost 6 bases and J 0 bases, leaving 15 bases between the germline ends. CDR3 region: CAIRGGGGSSGANVLTF. Here the CDR3 DNA reads TGTGCCATCAGAGGAGGAGGGGGGAGCTCTGGGGCCAACGTCCTGACTTTC.

V and J are TRBV5-1 and TRBJ1-2; TRBD1 might be the D (6 bases). Looked up from germline, CDR1 is SGHRS and CDR2 is YFSETQ. Trimming left V 0 bases short and J 7 bases short, with 19 bases between. The CDR3 contains 16 residues. The CDR3, as DNA: TGCGCCAGCAGCTTGGCCGGGAACAGGGCGACGTCTGGCTACACCTTC. Translation: CASSLAGNRATSGYTF.

This clone has only one observation. The V and J genes are TRBV19 and TRBJ2-5, with 9 bases that match TRBD1. The CDR3 contains 15 residues. CDR1 and CDR2 from the germline V gene are LNHDA and SQIVND (reference sequence). The V segment lost 5 bases and the J segment 5 bases; nucleotides outside the gene matches: 9. DNA of the CDR3: TGTGCCAGTAGTGCGACCGGACAGGGGAGCGAGACCCAGTACTTC. It encodes CASSATGQGSETQYF.

V usage is TRBV7-2 and J usage is TRBJ2-5, with 11 positions matching TRBD2. J was trimmed by 2 bases and V by 5 bases; bases with no gene match: 7. The CDR3 has 16 amino acids. Germline V gene data show CDR1 as SGHTA and CDR2 as FQGNSA. CDR3 in amino acids: CASSLIAGGLQETQYF. CDR3 nucleotides: TGTGCCAGCAGCCTAATAGCGGGAGGGCTGCAAGAGACCCAGTACTTC. The full variable domain, in which reference TRBV7-2 and TRBJ2-5 provide the parts outside the CDR3, is GAGVSQSPSNKVTEKGKDVELRCDPISGHTALYWYRQSLGQGLEFLIYFQGNSAPDKSGLPSDRFSAERTGGSVSTLTIQRTQQEDSAVYLCASSLIAGGLQETQYFGPGTRLLVL.

The chain employs TRBV7-9 and TRBJ2-3, with TRBD2 identical over 7 bases. CDR1 and CDR2 from the germline V gene are SEHNR and FQNEAQ (reference sequence). The CDR3 runs to 17 residues. J lost 2 bases, V lost 1 base, and 9 bases had no gene match. For the CDR3, the DNA is TGTGCCAGCAGCTTAGACCCTGCAGGGACTAACACAGATACGCAGTATTTT. This gives the protein CASSLDPAGTNTDTQYF.

The rearrangement links TRBV11-2 to TRBJ2-7, with no clear D. CDR3 size: 14 residues. Trimming stripped 4 bases from V and 5 bases from J, with 15 bases between. Per germline, CDR1 SGHAT and CDR2 FQNNGV. In DNA form, the CDR3 reads TGTGCCAGCAGCTCCAGGAGTTTGGGGAACGAGCAGTACTTC. Residues: CASSSRSLGNEQYF.